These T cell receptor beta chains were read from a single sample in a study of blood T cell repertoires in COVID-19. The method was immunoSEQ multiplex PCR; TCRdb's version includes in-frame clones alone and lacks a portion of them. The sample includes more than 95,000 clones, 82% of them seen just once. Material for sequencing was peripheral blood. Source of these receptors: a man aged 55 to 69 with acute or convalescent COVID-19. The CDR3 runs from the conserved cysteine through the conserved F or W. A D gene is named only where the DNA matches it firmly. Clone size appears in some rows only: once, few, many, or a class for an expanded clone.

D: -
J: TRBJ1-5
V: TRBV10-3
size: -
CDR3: CAISDFGQNQPQHF
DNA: TGTGCCATCAGTGATTTCGGACAAAATCAGCCCCAGCATTTT

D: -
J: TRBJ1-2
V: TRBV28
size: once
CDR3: CASSPTRPLGYTF
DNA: TGTGCCAGCAGTCCGACTCGACCCCTGGGCTACACCTTC

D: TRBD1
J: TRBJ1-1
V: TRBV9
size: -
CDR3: CASSVASGGTEAFF
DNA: TGTGCCAGCAGCGTAGCGTCAGGGGGCACTGAAGCTTTCTTT

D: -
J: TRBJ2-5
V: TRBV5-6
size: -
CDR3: CASSSAWGGAQETQYF
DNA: TGTGCCAGCAGCTCTGCTTGGGGCGGGGCCCAAGAGACCCAGTACTTC

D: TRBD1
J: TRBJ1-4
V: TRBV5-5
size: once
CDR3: CASSRGGALDEKLFF
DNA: TGTGCCAGCAGCCGAGGGGGCGCGTTGGATGAAAAACTGTTTTTT

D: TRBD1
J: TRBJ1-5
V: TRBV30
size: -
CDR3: CAWGNRGGNQPQHF
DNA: TGTGCCTGGGGTAACAGGGGCGGCAATCAGCCCCAGCATTTT

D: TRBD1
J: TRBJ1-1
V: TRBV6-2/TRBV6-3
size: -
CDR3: CASSSLGQGVTEAFF
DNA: TGTGCCAGCAGTTCTCTAGGACAGGGGGTTACTGAAGCTTTCTTT

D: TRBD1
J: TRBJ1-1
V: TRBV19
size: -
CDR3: CASSTLDRRAEAFF
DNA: TGTGCCAGTAGTACCTTGGACAGGCGCGCTGAAGCTTTCTTT

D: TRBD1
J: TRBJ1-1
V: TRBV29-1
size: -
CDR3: CSVRDRVSTEAFF
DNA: TGCAGCGTTAGGGACAGGGTGAGCACTGAAGCTTTCTTT

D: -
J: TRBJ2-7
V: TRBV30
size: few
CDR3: CAWSGLAAYEQYF
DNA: TGTGCCTGGAGTGGACTCGCAGCATACGAGCAGTACTTC

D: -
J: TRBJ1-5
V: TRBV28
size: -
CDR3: CASRPIPGHQGNQPQHF
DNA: TGTGCCAGCAGGCCCATCCCGGGACACCAGGGGAATCAGCCCCAGCATTTT

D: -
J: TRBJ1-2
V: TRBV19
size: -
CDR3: CASRGGDGYTF
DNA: TGTGCCAGCCGGGGGGGTGATGGCTACACCTTC

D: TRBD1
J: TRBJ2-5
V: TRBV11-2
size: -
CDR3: CASSSETGVGETQYF
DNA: TGTGCCAGCAGCTCCGAGACAGGGGTGGGGGAGACCCAGTACTTC

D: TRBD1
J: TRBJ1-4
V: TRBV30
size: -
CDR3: CAWSAGGLAEKLFF
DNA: TGTGCCTGGAGTGCAGGGGGATTGGCGGAAAAACTGTTTTTT

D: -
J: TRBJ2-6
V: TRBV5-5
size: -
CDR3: CASSLGGSGANVLTF
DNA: TGTGCCAGCAGCTTAGGGGGCTCTGGGGCCAACGTCCTGACTTTC

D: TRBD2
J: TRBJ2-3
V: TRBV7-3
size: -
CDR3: CASSPQAGGTDTQYF
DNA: TGTGCCAGCAGCCCCCAAGCGGGAGGCACAGATACGCAGTATTTT

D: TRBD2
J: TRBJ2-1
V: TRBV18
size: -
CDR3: CASSPRTSGIGDEQFF
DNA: TGTGCCAGCTCACCAAGGACTAGCGGGATTGGCGATGAGCAGTTCTTC

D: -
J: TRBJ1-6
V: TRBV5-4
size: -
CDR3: CASSLEPQPNSPLHF
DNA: TGTGCCAGCAGCTTGGAGCCCCAACCAAATTCACCCCTCCACTTT

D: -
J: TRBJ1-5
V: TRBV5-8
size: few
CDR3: CASSLVSSNQPQHF
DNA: TGTGCCAGCAGCTTGGTATCCAGCAATCAGCCCCAGCATTTT

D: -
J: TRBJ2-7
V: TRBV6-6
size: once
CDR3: CASRGIGVSPSYEQYF
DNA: TGTGCCAGCAGGGGAATAGGGGTTTCCCCCTCCTACGAGCAGTACTTC

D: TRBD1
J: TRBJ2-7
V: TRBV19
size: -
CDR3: CASSIRTGVKQYF
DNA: TGTGCCAGTAGTATCCGAACAGGGGTAAAGCAGTACTTC

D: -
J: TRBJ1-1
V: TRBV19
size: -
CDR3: CASSKPTGNTEAFF
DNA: TGTGCCAGTAGTAAACCAACAGGGAACACTGAAGCTTTCTTT

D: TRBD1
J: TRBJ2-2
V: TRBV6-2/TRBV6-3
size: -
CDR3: CASSAPGQGAGELFF
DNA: TGTGCCAGCAGTGCTCCGGGACAGGGGGCCGGGGAGCTGTTTTTT

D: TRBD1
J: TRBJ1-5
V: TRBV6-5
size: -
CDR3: CASSYRGPLSNQPQHF
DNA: TGTGCCAGCAGCTACAGGGGCCCTCTCAGCAATCAGCCCCAGCATTTT

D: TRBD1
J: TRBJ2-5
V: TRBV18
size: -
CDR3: CASSPKGGGETQYF
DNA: TGTGCCAGCTCACCAAAAGGGGGCGGAGAGACCCAGTACTTC

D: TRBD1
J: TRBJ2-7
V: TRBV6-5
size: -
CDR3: CASSPTGQGQGGQYF
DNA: TGTGCCAGCAGTCCTACGGGACAGGGTCAAGGGGGGCAGTACTTC

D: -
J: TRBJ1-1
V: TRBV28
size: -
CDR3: CASSYRAGTEAFF
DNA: TGTGCCAGCAGTTACCGCGCGGGCACTGAAGCTTTCTTT

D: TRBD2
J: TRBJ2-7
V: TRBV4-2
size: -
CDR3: CASSQELSGRAYEQYF
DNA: TGTGCCAGCAGCCAAGAATTAAGCGGGAGGGCCTACGAGCAGTACTTC

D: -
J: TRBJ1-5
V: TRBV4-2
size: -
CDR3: CASSNIGGSQPQHF
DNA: TGTGCCAGCAGCAATATCGGGGGTAGTCAGCCCCAGCATTTT

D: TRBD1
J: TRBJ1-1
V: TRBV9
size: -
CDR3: CASSPRQGAGTEAFF
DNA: TGTGCCAGCAGCCCTCGACAGGGGGCTGGCACTGAAGCTTTCTTT

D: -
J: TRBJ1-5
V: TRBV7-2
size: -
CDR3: CASSFKAGALSGLKF
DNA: TGTGCCAGCAGCTTCAAGGCAGGGGCCCTCTCGGGCTTGAAATTT

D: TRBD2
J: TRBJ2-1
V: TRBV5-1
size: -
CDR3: CASSSAGAYNEQFF
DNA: TGCGCCAGCAGCTCAGCGGGGGCCTACAATGAGCAGTTCTTC

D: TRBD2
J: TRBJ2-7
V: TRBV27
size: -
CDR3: CASSSVGTSGDYEQYF
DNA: TGTGCCAGCAGTTCAGTTGGGACTAGCGGGGACTACGAGCAGTACTTC

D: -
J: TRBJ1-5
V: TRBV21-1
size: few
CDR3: CASSKGREQPQHF
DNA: TGTGCCAGCAGCAAAGGACGGGAACAGCCCCAGCATTTT

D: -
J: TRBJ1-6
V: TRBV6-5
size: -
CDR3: CASRRGLVSPLHF
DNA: TGTGCCAGCAGAAGGGGTTTGGTTTCACCCCTCCACTTT

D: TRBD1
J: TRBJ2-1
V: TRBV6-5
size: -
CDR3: CASSPGQGTYNEQFF
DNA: TGTGCCAGCAGCCCCGGACAGGGTACCTACAATGAGCAGTTCTTC

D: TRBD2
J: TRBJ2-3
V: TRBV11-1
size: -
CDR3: CASSLGRGSTDTQYF
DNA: TGTGCCAGCAGCTTGGGGCGGGGGAGCACAGATACGCAGTATTTT

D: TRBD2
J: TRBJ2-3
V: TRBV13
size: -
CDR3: CASSRLAGVPDTQYF
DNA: TGTGCCAGCAGCCGCCTAGCGGGGGTCCCAGATACGCAGTATTTT

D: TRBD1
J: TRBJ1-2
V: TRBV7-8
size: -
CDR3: CASSLGGTANYGYTF
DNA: TGTGCCAGCAGCTTAGGGGGGACAGCAAACTATGGCTACACCTTC

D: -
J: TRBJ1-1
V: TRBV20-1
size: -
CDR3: CSARQDTEAFF
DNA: TGCAGTGCTAGGCAGGACACTGAAGCTTTCTTT

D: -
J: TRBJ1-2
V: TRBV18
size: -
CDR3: CASSSETGTTHGYTF
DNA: TGTGCCAGCTCAAGCGAAACCGGGACAACTCATGGCTACACCTTC

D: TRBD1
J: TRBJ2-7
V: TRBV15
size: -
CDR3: CATSKGQGNYYEQYF
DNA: TGTGCCACCAGCAAGGGACAGGGGAATTACTACGAGCAGTACTTC

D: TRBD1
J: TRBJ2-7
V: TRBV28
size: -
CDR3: CASSSHRDRPYEQYF
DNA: TGTGCCAGCAGTTCCCATCGGGACAGACCCTACGAGCAGTACTTC

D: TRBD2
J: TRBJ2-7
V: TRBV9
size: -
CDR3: CASSVDVGRDVEQYF
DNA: TGTGCCAGCAGCGTAGACGTGGGGAGGGACGTGGAGCAGTACTTC

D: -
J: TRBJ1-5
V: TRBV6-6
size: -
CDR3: CASNFQPQHF
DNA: TGTGCCAGCAACTTTCAGCCCCAGCATTTT

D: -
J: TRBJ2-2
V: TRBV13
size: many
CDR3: CASSLGVTGTGELFF
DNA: TGTGCCAGCAGCTTAGGTGTTACAGGGACCGGGGAGCTGTTTTTT

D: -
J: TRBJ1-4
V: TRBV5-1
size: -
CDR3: CASSLVAEEKLFF
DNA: TGCGCCAGCAGCTTGGTAGCAGAGGAAAAACTGTTTTTT

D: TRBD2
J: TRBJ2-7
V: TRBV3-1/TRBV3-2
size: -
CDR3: CASSGGTSNTYEQYF
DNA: TGTGCCAGCAGCGGGGGGACTAGCAACACCTACGAGCAGTACTTC

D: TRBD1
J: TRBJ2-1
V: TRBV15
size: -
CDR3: CATRGPRGLYNEQFF
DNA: TGTGCCACCCGGGGCCCCAGGGGGCTCTACAATGAGCAGTTCTTC

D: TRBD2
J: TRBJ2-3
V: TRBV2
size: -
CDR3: CASGEGLAGTDTQYF
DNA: TGTGCCAGCGGTGAGGGACTAGCTGGCACAGATACGCAGTATTTT

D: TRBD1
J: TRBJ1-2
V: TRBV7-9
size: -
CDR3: CASSSEIGQGGRGYTF
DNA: TGTGCCAGCAGCTCAGAGATCGGACAGGGGGGGCGGGGCTACACCTTC

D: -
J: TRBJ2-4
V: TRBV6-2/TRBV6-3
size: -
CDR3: CASSVDRGGNIQYF
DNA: TGTGCCAGCAGCGTAGACAGGGGAGGGAACATTCAGTACTTC

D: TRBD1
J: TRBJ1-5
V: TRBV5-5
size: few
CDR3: CASSRDRGNQPQHF
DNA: TGTGCCAGCAGCCGGGACAGGGGCAATCAGCCCCAGCATTTT

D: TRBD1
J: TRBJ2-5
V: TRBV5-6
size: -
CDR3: CASSSDRIQETQYF
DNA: TGTGCCAGCAGCTCGGACAGGATACAAGAGACCCAGTACTTC

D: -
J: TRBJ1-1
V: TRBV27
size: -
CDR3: CASQGILNTEAFF
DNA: TGTGCCAGCCAGGGTATATTGAACACTGAAGCTTTCTTT

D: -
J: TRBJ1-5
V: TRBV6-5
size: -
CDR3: CASSPGGGNQPQHF
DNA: TGTGCCAGCAGCCCCGGGGGGGGCAATCAGCCCCAGCATTTT

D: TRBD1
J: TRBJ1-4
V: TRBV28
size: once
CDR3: CASSEGQGTTNEKLFF
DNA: TGTGCCAGCAGTGAGGGACAGGGCACAACTAATGAAAAACTGTTTTTT

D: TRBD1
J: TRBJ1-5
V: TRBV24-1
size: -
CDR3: CATSDPGQGEDQPQHF
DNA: TGTGCCACCAGTGACCCTGGACAGGGGGAGGATCAGCCCCAGCATTTT

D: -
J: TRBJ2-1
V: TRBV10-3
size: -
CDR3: CASQPSAGLSYNEQFF
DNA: TGTGCCAGCCAACCATCAGCGGGCCTCTCCTACAATGAGCAGTTCTTC

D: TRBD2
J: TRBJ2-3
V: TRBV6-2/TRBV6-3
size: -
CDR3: CASSQQRGGLVTQYF
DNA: TGTGCCAGCAGTCAGCAGCGGGGGGGCCTAGTTACGCAGTATTTT